This T cell receptor beta chain appears in the sequencing data of a study of blood T cell repertoires in COVID-19. Study context: The samples span acute and convalescent COVID-19 from the United States, Italy and Spain.

The method was immunoSEQ multiplex PCR; TCRdb's version includes in-frame clones alone and lacks a portion of them. Of 150,000 to 200,000 clones in the sample, approximately 87% were seen once. Germline lookup yields CDR1 DFQATT and CDR2 SNEGSKA (reference sequence). V gave up 3 bases and J gave up 2 bases, with 14 bases separating them. CDR3 size: 14 residues. The sample consisted of peripheral blood. The rearrangement uses TRBV20-1 and TRBJ2-7; the D gene is possibly TRBD2 (6 bases). This sequence originates from an older woman with COVID-19, enrolled during active disease. The CDR3 sequence: CSASSSGAAYEQYF. In DNA form, the CDR3 reads TGCAGTGCTAGTTCCTCGGGAGCGGCCTACGAGCAGTACTTC.